This T cell receptor (beta chain) was sequenced in a study of T cell responses to AZD1222 COVID-19 vaccine. The V end lost 0 bases, the J end lost 5 bases, and 10 bases lay between the germline ends. Germline V CDR1 and CDR2: LGHDT, YNNKEL (reference sequence). The CDR3 has 14 residues. Assay used: immunoSEQ multiplex PCR; TCRdb lists only in-frame clones, some missing. In the table there are 100,000 to 150,000 clones, around 90% of which are singletons. The receptor was isolated from an adult in good health. The sample here was peripheral blood, taken on day 0 of AZD1222 vaccination. The chain employs TRBV3-1 (or the pseudogene TRBV3-2) and TRBJ1-2; no clear D. The CDR3 sequence: CASSQEGTVYGYTF. The CDR3 nucleotides are TGTGCCAGCAGCCAAGAGGGCACGGTGTATGGCTACACCTTC.